This TCR beta chain stems from a study of vaccination and CD4 T cells after COVID-19. A word on this clonotype: The antigen is unknown.

Treatment noted: roughly nine-day PBMC culture with coronavirus spike peptide pools or control peptides (ViraFEST assay). ViraFEST used peptide pools to expand antigen-specific T cells, then sequenced TCRs. Days 3 and 7 saw half the medium swapped for fresh IL-2 medium. The Oncomine TCR Beta short-read assay sequenced DNA from cultured CD4+ T cells. Cultured CD4+ T cells yielded the extracted genomic DNA. TCRdb used MiXCR to reprocess the PCR reads, holding one entry per CDR3 protein. The profile covers under 25,000 distinct CDR3 sequences, with about 45% appearing a single time and about 13% taken by the ten largest. CDR3 length: 15 amino acids. The V end was cut by 5 bases, the J end by 0 bases, with 15 bases between. From germline, CDR1 is DFQATT and CDR2 SNEGSKA (reference sequence).

V gene TRBV20-1 combines with J gene TRBJ2-3; the D is unclear. The specimen sequenced was cultured CD4+ T cells from blood. The sequence was collected from a human donor with COVID-19. The CDR3 DNA follows: TGCAGTGCTGGGCAAGGTGGCAGAAGCACAGATACGCAGTATTTT. This translates into CSAGQGGRSTDTQYF.